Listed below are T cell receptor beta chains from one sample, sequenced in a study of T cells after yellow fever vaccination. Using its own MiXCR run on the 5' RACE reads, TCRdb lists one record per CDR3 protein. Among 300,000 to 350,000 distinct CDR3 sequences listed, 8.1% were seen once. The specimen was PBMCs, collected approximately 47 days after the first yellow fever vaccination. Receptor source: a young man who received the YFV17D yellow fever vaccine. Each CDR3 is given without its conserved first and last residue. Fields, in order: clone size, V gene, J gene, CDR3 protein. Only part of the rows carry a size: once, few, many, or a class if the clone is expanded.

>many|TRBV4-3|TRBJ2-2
ASSQENGVAGELF
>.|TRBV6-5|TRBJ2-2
ASSYRGDAGELF
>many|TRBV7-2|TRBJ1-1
ASTLQGAVWTEAF
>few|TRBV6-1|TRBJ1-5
ASSDNRDINQPQH
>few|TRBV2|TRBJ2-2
ASIGPGGRELF
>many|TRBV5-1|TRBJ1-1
ASSLLGPNTEAF
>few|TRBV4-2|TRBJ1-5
ASSQEADDQPQH
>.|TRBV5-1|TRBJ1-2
ASSLEQRFYGYT
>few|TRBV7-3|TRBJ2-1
ASSLEGYVLNEQF
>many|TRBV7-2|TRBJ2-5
ASSPDRGYETQY
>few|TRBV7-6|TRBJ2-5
ASSRLPQGPETQY
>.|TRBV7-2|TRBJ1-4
ASSLQHSGNEKLF
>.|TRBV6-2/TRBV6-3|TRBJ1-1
ASRNRDRGQGAF
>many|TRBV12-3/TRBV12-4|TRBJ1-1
ASSLSEAF
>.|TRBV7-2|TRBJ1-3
ASSLWQGVKGNTIY
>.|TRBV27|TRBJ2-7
ASSLSWTSGAYSYEQY
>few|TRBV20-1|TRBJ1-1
SAQGQRQYTEAF
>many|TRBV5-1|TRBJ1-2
ASSLRGNYGYT
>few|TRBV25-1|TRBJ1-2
ASSHNAGYT
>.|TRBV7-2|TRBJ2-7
ASSLGDRSYEQY
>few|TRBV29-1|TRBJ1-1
SVHRQNTEAF
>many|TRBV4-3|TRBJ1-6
ASSQDTPTPGSYNSPLH